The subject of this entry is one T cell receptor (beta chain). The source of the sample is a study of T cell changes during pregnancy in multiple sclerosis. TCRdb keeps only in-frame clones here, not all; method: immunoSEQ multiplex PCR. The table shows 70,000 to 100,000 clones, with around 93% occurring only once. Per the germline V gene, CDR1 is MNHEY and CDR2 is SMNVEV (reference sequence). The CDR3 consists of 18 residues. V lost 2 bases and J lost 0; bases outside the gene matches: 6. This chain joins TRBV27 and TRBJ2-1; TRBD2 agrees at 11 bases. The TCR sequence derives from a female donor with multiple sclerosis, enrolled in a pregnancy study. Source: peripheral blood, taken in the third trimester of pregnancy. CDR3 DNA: TGTGCCAGCAGTTTAAGGACTAGCGGGCAGAGCTCCTACAATGAGCAGTTCTTC. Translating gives CASSLRTSGQSSYNEQFF.